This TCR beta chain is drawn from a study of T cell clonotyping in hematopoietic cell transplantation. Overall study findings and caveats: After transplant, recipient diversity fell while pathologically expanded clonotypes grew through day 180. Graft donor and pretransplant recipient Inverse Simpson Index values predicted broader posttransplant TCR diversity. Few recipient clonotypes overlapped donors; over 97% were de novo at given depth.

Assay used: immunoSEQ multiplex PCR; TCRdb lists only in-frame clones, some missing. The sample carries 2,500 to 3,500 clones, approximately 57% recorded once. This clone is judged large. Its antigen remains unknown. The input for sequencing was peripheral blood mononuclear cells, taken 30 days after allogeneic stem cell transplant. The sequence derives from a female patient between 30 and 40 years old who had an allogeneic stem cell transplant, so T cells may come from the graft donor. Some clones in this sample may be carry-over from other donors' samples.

The CDR3 loop is CASSLRAVTEAFF. DNA for the CDR3: TGTGCCAGCAGCCTCAGGGCGGTCACTGAAGCTTTCTTT. The chain employs TRBV27 and TRBJ1-1, with D maybe TRBD1 (5 bases). The CDR3 covers 13 residues. CDR1 and CDR2 from the germline V gene are MNHEY and SMNVEV (reference sequence). V dropped 6 bases and J dropped 4 bases, with 12 bases sitting between them.